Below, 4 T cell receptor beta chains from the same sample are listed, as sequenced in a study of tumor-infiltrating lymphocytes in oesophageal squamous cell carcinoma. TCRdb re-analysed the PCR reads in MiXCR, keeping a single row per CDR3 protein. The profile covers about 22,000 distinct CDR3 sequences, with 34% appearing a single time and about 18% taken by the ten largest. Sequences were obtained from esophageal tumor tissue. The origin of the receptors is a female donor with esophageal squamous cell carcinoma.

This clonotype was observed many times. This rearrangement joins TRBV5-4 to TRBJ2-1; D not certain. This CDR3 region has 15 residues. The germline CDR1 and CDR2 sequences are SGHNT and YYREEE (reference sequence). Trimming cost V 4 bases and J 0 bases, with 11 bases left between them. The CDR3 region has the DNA TGTGCCAGCAGCACTCCCAAGAGCTCCTACAATGAGCAGTTCTTC. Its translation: CASSTPKSSYNEQFF.

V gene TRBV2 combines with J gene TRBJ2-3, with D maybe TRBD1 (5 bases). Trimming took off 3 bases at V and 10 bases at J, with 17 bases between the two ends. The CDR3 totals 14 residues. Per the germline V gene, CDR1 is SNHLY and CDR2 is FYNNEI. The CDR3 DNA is TGTGCCAGCAGTGATAGGTGGGGCTGGTCGGCGCAGTATTTT. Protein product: CASSDRWGWSAQYF.

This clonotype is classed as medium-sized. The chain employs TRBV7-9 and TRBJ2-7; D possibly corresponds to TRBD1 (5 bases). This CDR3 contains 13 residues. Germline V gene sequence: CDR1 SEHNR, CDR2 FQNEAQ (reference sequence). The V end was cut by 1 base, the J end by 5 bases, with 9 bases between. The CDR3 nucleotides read TGTGCCAGCAGCTTAGAGGGGTTTGACGAGCAGTACTTC. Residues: CASSLEGFDEQYF.

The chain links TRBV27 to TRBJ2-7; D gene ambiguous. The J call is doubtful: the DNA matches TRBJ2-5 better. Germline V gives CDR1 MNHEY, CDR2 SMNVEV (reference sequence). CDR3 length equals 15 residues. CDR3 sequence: CASSFFASAQETQYF. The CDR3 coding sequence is TGTGCCAGCAGTTTTTTTGCATCGGCCCAAGAGACCCAGTACTTC.